These 29 T cell receptor beta chains were sequenced from one sample in a study of technical replicates of blood from a handful of donors. Clones were sequenced by immunoSEQ multiplex PCR, and TCRdb holds only the in-frame ones, with some missing. The sample has around 80,000 clones; 95% to 98% are singletons. Sequencing was done on a sample of T cells isolated from PBMCs. These receptors all stem from a human donor in good health.

The chain has TRBV28 and TRBJ2-7, with 9 positions matching TRBD1. V lost 6 bases to trimming and J lost 2 bases; unmatched junction nucleotides: 5. CDR1 and CDR2 from the germline V gene are MDHEN and SYDVKM. The CDR3 has 14 amino acids. CDR3 loop: CASRRGQGAYEQYF. Here the CDR3 DNA reads TGTGCCAGCAGAAGGGGACAGGGAGCCTACGAGCAGTACTTC.

The chain links TRBV19 to TRBJ1-1; D is possibly TRBD1 (6 bases). The germline V and J ends were trimmed by 11 bases and 1 base, with 17 bases remaining between them. There are 14 residues in the CDR3. Germline V CDR1 and CDR2: LNHDA, SQIVND (reference sequence). The CDR3 DNA follows: TGTGCCTGCCAGACAGGTCGGTCGAACACTGAAGCTTTCTTT. Its protein is CACQTGRSNTEAFF.

This sequence joins TRBV5-1 and TRBJ2-7, with D possibly matching TRBD1 (6 bases). V was cut by 0 bases and J by 5 bases, with 9 bases left in between. The V gene's germline CDR1 is SGHRS and CDR2 YFSETQ. The CDR3 extends over 13 amino acids. The CDR3 nucleotides read TGCGCCAGCAGCTTGGAGACAGGCAACGAGCAGTACTTC. Its translation is CASSLETGNEQYF.

This clone was detected a few times. The J gene is TRBJ2-1, the V gene TRBV12-5, with TRBD1 identical over 8 bases. This CDR3 has 15 amino acids. The J segment lost 5 bases and the V segment lost 7 bases, leaving 10 bases of the junction unmatched. Germline V CDR1 and CDR2: LGHNT, FRNRAP. As DNA, the CDR3 is TGTGCTAGTGCCATTACAGGGGGTTGGGACAATGAGCAGTTCTTC. Its translation: CASAITGGWDNEQFF.

The rearrangement links TRBV6-5 to TRBJ1-1, with a weak D call TRBD1 (6 bases). The germline gives CDR1 MNHEY, CDR2 SVGAGI. This CDR3 region has 12 residues. Between the trimmed V and J ends, which lost 5 bases and 11 bases, there was a span of 15 bases. The CDR3 region is CASSRGGTSAFF. CDR3 nucleotides: TGTGCCAGCAGTCGAGGTGGGACAAGCGCTTTCTTT.

The chain employs TRBV11-2 and TRBJ1-4; perhaps TRBD1 as D (6 bases). Trimming stripped 5 bases from V and 4 bases from J, with 11 bases between. The CDR3 is 14 amino acids. Germline CDR1 reads SGHAT; CDR2 reads FQNNGV. CDR3 nucleotides: TGTGCCAGCAGCGTTACACAGGGTAATGAAAAACTGTTTTTT. Translation gives CASSVTQGNEKLFF. Together with reference TRBV11-2 and TRBJ1-4, the CDR3 gives the full variable domain: EAGVAQSPRYKIIEKRQSVAFWCNPISGHATLYWYQQILGQGPKLLIQFQNNGVVDDSQLPKDRFSAERLKGVDSTLKIQPAKLEDSAVYLCASSVTQGNEKLFFGSGTQLSVL.

The sample holds one count of this clone. This chain uses TRBV5-4 with TRBJ1-4; possible D gene TRBD1, 5 bases. The CDR3 is 14 amino acids. Germline assignment: CDR1 SGHNT and CDR2 YYREEE (reference sequence). Trimming cost V 6 bases and J 8 bases, with 17 bases left between them. The CDR3 sequence is CASTLGTEREKLFF. The DNA of the CDR3 is TGTGCCAGCACCCTCGGGACTGAGAGAGAAAAACTGTTTTTT.

V gene TRBV11-2 combines with J gene TRBJ2-2; 8 bases align to TRBD2. V was clipped by 0 bases and J by 4 bases; unmatched bases: 13. The CDR3 covers 19 residues. Per the germline V gene, CDR1 is SGHAT and CDR2 is FQNNGV. In DNA, the CDR3 is TGTGCCAGCAGCTTAGATTCTCTCGGAGCGGGAGTGGCCACCGGGGAGCTGTTTTTT. Residues: CASSLDSLGAGVATGELFF. The variable domain in full, with the rest retrieved from reference TRBV11-2 and TRBJ2-2, is EAGVAQSPRYKIIEKRQSVAFWCNPISGHATLYWYQQILGQGPKLLIQFQNNGVVDDSQLPKDRFSAERLKGVDSTLKIQPAKLEDSAVYLCASSLDSLGAGVATGELFFGEGSRLTVL.

This sequence joins TRBV5-1 and TRBJ2-7; maybe TRBD1 (6 bases). The V end was cut by 4 bases, the J end by 1 base, with 15 bases between. The CDR3 sequence is 15 residues long. Germline V CDR1 and CDR2: SGHRS, YFSETQ. The CDR3 DNA follows: TGCGCCAGCAGCGCCCTTGCAGGGGCGTCCTACGAGCAGTACTTC. Protein sequence: CASSALAGASYEQYF.

The rearrangement uses TRBV5-1 and TRBJ2-2; TRBD2 matches at 7 bases. From germline, CDR1 is SGHRS and CDR2 YFSETQ. The junction had 19 bases not matched to a gene; V was cut back by 5 bases and J by 0 bases. This CDR3 spans 20 amino acids. CDR3 amino acids: CASRTIKRESKVTNTGELFF. The CDR3 nucleotides are TGCGCCAGCAGAACTATAAAGCGGGAATCGAAGGTAACGAACACCGGGGAGCTGTTTTTT.

The chain employs TRBV28 and TRBJ1-2; D is unclear. Germline V gene data show CDR1 as MDHEN and CDR2 as SYDVKM. V was clipped by 2 bases and J by 7 bases, with 11 bases between them. The CDR3 covers 13 residues. CDR3 protein: CASSLNPFSGYTF. In DNA form, the CDR3 reads TGTGCCAGCAGTTTAAATCCCTTCAGTGGCTACACCTTC.

The CDR3 DNA reads as TGTGCCAGCAGGATGACAGGGACGGAAATCTATGGCTACACCTTC. It is translated as CASRMTGTEIYGYTF. The V gene is TRBV11-2, the J gene TRBJ1-2, with 7 bases identical to TRBD1. Germline V gives CDR1 SGHAT, CDR2 FQNNGV. The CDR3 is 15 amino acids. The junction had 11 bases not matched to a gene; V was cut back by 6 bases and J by 4 bases.

The rearrangement joins TRBV5-1 to TRBJ1-1, with D maybe TRBD1 (5 bases). The CDR3 sequence is 14 residues long. Germline loops: CDR1 SGHRS, CDR2 YFSETQ. The V end was cut by 0 bases, the J end by 3 bases, with 9 bases between. DNA for the CDR3: TGCGCCAGCAGCTTGGCTGTGGGGCACACTGAAGCTTTCTTT. This gives the protein CASSLAVGHTEAFF.

The chain employs TRBV19 and TRBJ2-7, with 8 bases identical to TRBD1. Per germline, CDR1 LNHDA and CDR2 SQIVND (reference sequence). V lost 3 bases, J lost 3 bases, and 16 bases stayed unmatched. The CDR3 is 18 residues long. CDR3 residues: CASSMTPPGGAVGYEQYF. CDR3 nucleotides: TGTGCCAGTAGTATGACCCCCCCAGGGGGCGCAGTGGGCTACGAGCAGTACTTC.

The chain uses TRBV9 and TRBJ2-7; 8 bases fit TRBD2. V trimming: 4 bases; J trimming: 6 bases; junction bases outside the gene matches: 6. The CDR3 has 13 amino acids. Germline V CDR1 and CDR2: SGDLS, YYNGEE. For the CDR3, the DNA is TGTGCCAGCAGCCCTGGACTAGCCTTCGAGCAGTACTTC. Protein product: CASSPGLAFEQYF.

This chain joins TRBV29-1 and TRBJ2-1; 13 bases align to TRBD2. Germline V gives CDR1 SQVTM, CDR2 ANQGSEA. This CDR3 region has 14 residues. J was trimmed by 8 bases and V by 3 bases; bases with no gene match: 4. The CDR3 here is CSVDGLAGVDEQFF. The CDR3 DNA sequence: TGCAGCGTTGACGGACTAGCGGGAGTCGATGAGCAGTTCTTC.

The V call is TRBV28, the J call TRBJ2-3; 16 bases line up with TRBD2. Germline V gene data show CDR1 as MDHEN and CDR2 as SYDVKM. V dropped 10 bases and J dropped 4; count of bases not matched to a gene: 17. This CDR3 has 19 residues. The chain's CDR3 is CATAQDAGTSGGAPDTQYF. CDR3 DNA: TGTGCCACCGCTCAGGACGCTGGGACTAGCGGGGGGGCCCCAGATACGCAGTATTTT.

This clone was seen once. This chain links TRBV6-1 with TRBJ2-1; 11 positions agree with TRBD1. V dropped 5 bases and J dropped 10; count of bases not matched to a gene: 10. CDR1 and CDR2 (germline): MNHNS, SASEGT. There are 15 residues in the CDR3. CDR3 sequence: CASSNFGQGAMEQFF. DNA of the CDR3: TGTGCCAGCAGTAACTTCGGACAGGGGGCAATGGAGCAGTTCTTC.

This clone was seen a single time. V and J are TRBV28 and TRBJ2-1, with D possibly TRBD2 on 6 matching bases. Germline lookup yields CDR1 MDHEN and CDR2 SYDVKM. The CDR3 spans 15 residues. V lost 5 bases to trimming and J lost 8 bases, with 19 bases between them. CDR3 protein: CASSTLGLGRYEQFF. The CDR3 nucleotides read TGTGCCAGCAGTACCCTTGGGCTCGGGAGATATGAGCAGTTCTTC. Full variable domain (remainder filled in from reference TRBV28 and TRBJ2-1): DVKVTQSSRYLVKRTGEKVFLECVQDMDHENMFWYRQDPGLGLRLIYFSYDVKMKEKGDIPEGYSVSREKKERFSLILESASTNQTSMYLCASSTLGLGRYEQFFGPGTRLTVL.

The J gene is TRBJ1-1, the V gene TRBV28; tentative D call: TRBD1 (5 bases). Germline-derived CDR1 and CDR2 are MDHEN and SYDVKM. Trimming shortened V by 5 bases and J by 3 bases, and 13 bases separated the two germline ends. The length of the CDR3 is 14 residues. The CDR3 protein is CASSHRQSYTEAFF. The CDR3 DNA is TGTGCCAGCAGTCATCGACAGAGCTACACTGAAGCTTTCTTT.

This clone was counted once. This CDR3 reads CASSQAPPGQDNMNTEAFF. Written as DNA, the CDR3 is TGCGCCAGCAGCCAAGCGCCTCCAGGACAGGATAACATGAACACTGAAGCTTTCTTT. The rearrangement links TRBV4-1 to TRBJ1-1, with 7 nucleotides matching TRBD1. Germline V CDR1 and CDR2: MGHRA, YSYEKL. The junction had 14 bases not matched to a gene; V was cut back by 1 base and J by 0 bases. The CDR3 length is 19 residues.

The count of this clone is one. V is TRBV6-5 and J is TRBJ2-4; D call uncertain. The CDR3 has 15 amino acids. V lost 7 bases, J lost 0 bases, and 13 bases lay in between. Per germline, CDR1 MNHEY and CDR2 SVGAGI. For the CDR3, the DNA is TGTGCCAGCATTAGCAGAGCACTAGCCAAAAACATTCAGTACTTC. Amino acid sequence: CASISRALAKNIQYF.

Written as DNA, the CDR3 is TGCGCCAGCAGCCGCGTTCCGCTAGCGGGGGACACACGGGGCACAGATACGCAGTATTTT. Its protein is CASSRVPLAGDTRGTDTQYF. The rearrangement uses TRBV4-1 and TRBJ2-3; TRBD2 matches 10 bases. Germline lookup yields CDR1 MGHRA and CDR2 YSYEKL. The CDR3 is 20 residues long. The trim removed 4 bases at V and 1 base at J, leaving 17 bases unmatched.

This chain links TRBV2 with TRBJ1-5; D gene ambiguous. The germline V gene encodes CDR1 SNHLY and CDR2 FYNNEI. V was pared by 5 bases and J by 3 bases, with 8 bases between. The CDR3 totals 13 residues. Written as DNA, the CDR3 is TGTGCCAGCAGTAAGTGGGCCAATCAGCCCCAGCATTTT. This gives the protein CASSKWANQPQHF.

The chain employs TRBV11-2 and TRBJ1-3, with D unclear. The CDR3 extends over 14 amino acids. The germline V gene encodes CDR1 SGHAT and CDR2 FQNNGV. The V gene lost 7 bases and the J gene lost 0 bases, with 10 bases spanning the gap. The DNA of the CDR3 is TGTGCCAGCACCTATCGGGACTCTGGAAACACCATATATTTT. Amino acids: CASTYRDSGNTIYF. Using reference TRBV11-2 and TRBJ1-3 for the parts outside the CDR3, the full variable domain is EAGVAQSPRYKIIEKRQSVAFWCNPISGHATLYWYQQILGQGPKLLIQFQNNGVVDDSQLPKDRFSAERLKGVDSTLKIQPAKLEDSAVYLCASTYRDSGNTIYFGEGSWLTVV.

The rearrangement joins TRBV27 to TRBJ2-1; 10 bases align to TRBD1. V was pared by 0 bases and J by 6 bases, with 5 bases of the junction left unmatched. In germline, CDR1 is MNHEY, CDR2 SMNVEV (reference sequence). The CDR3 loop spans 16 amino acids. The CDR3 loop reads CASSLSGTGAVNEQFF. The DNA of the CDR3 is TGTGCCAGCAGTTTATCGGGGACAGGGGCCGTCAATGAGCAGTTCTTC.

V gene TRBV15 combines with J gene TRBJ1-1; D is perhaps TRBD1 (5 bases). The CDR3 has 14 residues. V lost 0 bases and J lost 8, with 13 bases in between. CDR1 and CDR2 from the germline V gene are LNHNV and YYDKDF (reference sequence). The CDR3 region is CATSRDGAGREAFF. CDR3 nucleotides: TGTGCCACCAGCAGAGATGGGGCAGGGCGAGAAGCTTTCTTT.

The V call is TRBV7-9, the J call TRBJ1-1; a possible D gene is TRBD1 (6 bases). Trimming left V 11 bases short and J 4 bases short, with 17 bases between. The CDR3 runs 13 residues. The germline CDR1 and CDR2 sequences are SEHNR and FQNEAQ (reference sequence). The CDR3, as DNA: TGTGCCGGAACACAGGGAGGGGGCACTGAAGCTTTCTTT. It specifies CAGTQGGGTEAFF.

Only one count was recorded for this clone. The chain employs TRBV2 and TRBJ2-7; D gene ambiguous. There are 12 residues in the CDR3. V lost 6 bases and J lost 4, with 10 bases in between. Germline lookup yields CDR1 SNHLY and CDR2 FYNNEI. As DNA, the CDR3 is TGTGCCAGCAGCGACTCTCAGTACGAGCAGTACTTC. Encoded protein: CASSDSQYEQYF.